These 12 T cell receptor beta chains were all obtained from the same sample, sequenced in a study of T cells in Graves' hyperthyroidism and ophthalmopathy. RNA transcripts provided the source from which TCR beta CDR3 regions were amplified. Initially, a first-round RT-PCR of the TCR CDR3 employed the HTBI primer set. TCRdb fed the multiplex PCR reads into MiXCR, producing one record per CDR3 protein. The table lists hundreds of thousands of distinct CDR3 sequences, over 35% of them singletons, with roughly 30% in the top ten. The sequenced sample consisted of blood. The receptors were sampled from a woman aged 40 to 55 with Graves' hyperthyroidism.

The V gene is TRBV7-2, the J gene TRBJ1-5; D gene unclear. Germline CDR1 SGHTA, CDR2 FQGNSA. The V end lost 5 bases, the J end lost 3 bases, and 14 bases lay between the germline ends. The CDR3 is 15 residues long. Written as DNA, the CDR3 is TGTGCCAGCAGCCTTGACGGACTCCCCAATCAGCCCCAGCATTTT. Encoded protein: CASSLDGLPNQPQHF.

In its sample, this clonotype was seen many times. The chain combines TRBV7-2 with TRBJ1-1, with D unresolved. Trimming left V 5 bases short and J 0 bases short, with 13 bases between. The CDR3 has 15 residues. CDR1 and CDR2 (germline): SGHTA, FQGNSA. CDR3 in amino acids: CASSPEDSMNTEAFF. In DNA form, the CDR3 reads TGTGCCAGCAGCCCCGAGGATAGCATGAACACTGAAGCTTTCTTT.

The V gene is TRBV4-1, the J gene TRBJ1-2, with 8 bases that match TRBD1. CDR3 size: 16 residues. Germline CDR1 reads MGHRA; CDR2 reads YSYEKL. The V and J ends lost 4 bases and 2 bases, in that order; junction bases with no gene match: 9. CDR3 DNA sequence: TGCGCCAGCAGCCCTCCGAGGACAGGGATCAACTATGGCTACACCTTC. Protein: CASSPPRTGINYGYTF.

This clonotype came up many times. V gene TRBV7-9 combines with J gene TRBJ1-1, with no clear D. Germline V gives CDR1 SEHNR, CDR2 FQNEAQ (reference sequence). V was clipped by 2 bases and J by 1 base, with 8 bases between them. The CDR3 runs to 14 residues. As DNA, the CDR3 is TGTGCCAGCAGCTTAAGGGAAAGGAACACTGAAGCTTTCTTT. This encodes CASSLRERNTEAFF.

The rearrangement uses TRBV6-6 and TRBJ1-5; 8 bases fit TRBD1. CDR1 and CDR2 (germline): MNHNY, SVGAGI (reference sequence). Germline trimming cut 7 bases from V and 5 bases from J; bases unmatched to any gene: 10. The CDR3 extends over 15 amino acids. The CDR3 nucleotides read TGTGCCAGCATGACCAGGGACAGGATTGATCAGCCCCAGCATTTT. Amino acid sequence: CASMTRDRIDQPQHF.

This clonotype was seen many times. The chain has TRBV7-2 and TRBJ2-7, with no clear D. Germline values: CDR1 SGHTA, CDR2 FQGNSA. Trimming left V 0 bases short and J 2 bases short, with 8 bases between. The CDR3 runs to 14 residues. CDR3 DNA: TGTGCCAGCAGCTTAGCCGTCGGCCCCTACGAGCAGTACTTC. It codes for CASSLAVGPYEQYF.

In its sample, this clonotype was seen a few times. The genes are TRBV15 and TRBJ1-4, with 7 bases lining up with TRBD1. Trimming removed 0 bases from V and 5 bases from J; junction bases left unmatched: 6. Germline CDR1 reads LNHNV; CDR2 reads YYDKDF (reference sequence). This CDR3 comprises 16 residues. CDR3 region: CATSRDIAGGNEKLFF. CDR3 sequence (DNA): TGTGCCACCAGCAGAGATATCGCAGGGGGGAATGAAAAACTGTTTTTT.

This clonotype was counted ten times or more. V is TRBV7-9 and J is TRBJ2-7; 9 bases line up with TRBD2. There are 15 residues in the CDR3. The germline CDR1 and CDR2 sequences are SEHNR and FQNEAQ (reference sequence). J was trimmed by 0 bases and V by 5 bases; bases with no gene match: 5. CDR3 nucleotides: TGTGCCAGCAGCCCAATTAGCGGGAGCTCCTACGAGCAGTACTTC. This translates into CASSPISGSSYEQYF.

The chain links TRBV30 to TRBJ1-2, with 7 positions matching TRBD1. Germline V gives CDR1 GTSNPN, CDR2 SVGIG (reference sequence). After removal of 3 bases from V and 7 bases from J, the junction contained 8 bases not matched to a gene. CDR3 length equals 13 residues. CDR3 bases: TGTGCCTGGAGGACAGGGAGGACTTGTGGCTACACCTTC. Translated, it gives CAWRTGRTCGYTF.

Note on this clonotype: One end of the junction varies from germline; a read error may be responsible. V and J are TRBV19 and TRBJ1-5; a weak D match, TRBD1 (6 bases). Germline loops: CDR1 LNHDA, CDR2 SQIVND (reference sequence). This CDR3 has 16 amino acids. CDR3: CVSCTGSVGTNQPQHF. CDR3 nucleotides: TGTGTCAGTTGCACAGGGTCGGTAGGCACCAATCAGCCCCAGCATTTT.

The DNA of the CDR3 is TGCGCCAGCAGCCCATTCGGCGGGGTTGGTAACTATGGCTACACCTTC. Protein product: CASSPFGGVGNYGYTF. The chain recombines TRBV4-3 with TRBJ1-2; D gene ambiguous. Germline V gene lookup returns CDR1 LGHNA and CDR2 YSLEER. The CDR3 is 16 amino acids. V gave up 4 bases and J gave up 1 base, with 16 bases separating them.

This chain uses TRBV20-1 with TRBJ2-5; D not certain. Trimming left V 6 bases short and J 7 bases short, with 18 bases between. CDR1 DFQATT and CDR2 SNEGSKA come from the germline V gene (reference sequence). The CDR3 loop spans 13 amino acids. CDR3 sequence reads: CSASSEDGGTQYF. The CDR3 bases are TGCAGTGCCAGCAGTGAGGACGGTGGGACCCAGTACTTC.